The table lists the clone carrying this T cell receptor beta chain with a few counts. What it binds is not known. Researchers used 5'RACE with constant-segment primers to make TCR alpha and TCR beta cDNA libraries that carry sample barcodes and UMIs. TCRdb re-called the 5' RACE reads with MiXCR, one entry per CDR3 protein. This sample has hundreds of thousands of distinct CDR3 sequences, with roughly 17% found just once. This entry is derived from a study of T-cell memory formation after mild COVID-19. Trimming took 8 bases from V and 7 from J; bases not matched to a gene: 11. The CDR3 spans 15 residues. Germline V gene data show CDR1 as SNHLY and CDR2 as FYNNEI. General study points: Pre-infection memory already had some responding clones, implying cross-reactive memory joined. The study found contracting CD4+ clones mainly in CM and EM and contracting CD8+ clones in EMRA.

What was sequenced was PBMCs or a T cell subset sorted from them (not recorded which). The TCR was taken from an adult woman who had mild COVID-19 (a few samples of this study predate the infection). Cell type and time point are not known. The chain is built from TRBV2 and TRBJ1-4, with 9 bases lining up with TRBD1. CDR3 nucleotide sequence: TGTGCCAGCTGCCCTACCGGGACAGGGACTGAAAAACTGTTTTTT. Translation gives CASCPTGTGTEKLFF.